This T cell receptor beta chain came from a study of shared clonotypes between healthy human individuals. As regards this clone: Antigen specificity is unknown.

Overall study results and limits: Naive subsets generally exceeded memory subsets in estimated richness. When compared with the clonotypes that were shared by all four sorted-subset donors, the non-shared clonotypes turned out to have lower generation probabilities.

Free of recent acute infections or vaccinations, the donors were healthy HIV-negative adults. Profiling relied on immunoSEQ multiplex PCR, and the TCRdb table lists in-frame clones only, not all of them. This repertoire shows about 2.4 million clones, approximately 93% found once; its top ten account for 0.36%. CDR3 size: 12 residues. Trimming took 10 bases from V and 2 from J, leaving 10 bases between them. Germline V lookup: CDR1 SGHDT, CDR2 YYEEEE. V usage is TRBV5-6 and J usage is TRBJ1-5; D remains ambiguous. Material: naive CD4+ T cells from PBMCs. The subset was: CD45RA+ positively selected. The clonotype originates from a man aged 18-30 years in good health. Some clones in this sample may be carry-over from other donors' samples. The CDR3 nucleotides read TGTGCCGAAACTTTTGGCAATCAGCCCCAGCATTTT. Protein sequence: CAETFGNQPQHF.